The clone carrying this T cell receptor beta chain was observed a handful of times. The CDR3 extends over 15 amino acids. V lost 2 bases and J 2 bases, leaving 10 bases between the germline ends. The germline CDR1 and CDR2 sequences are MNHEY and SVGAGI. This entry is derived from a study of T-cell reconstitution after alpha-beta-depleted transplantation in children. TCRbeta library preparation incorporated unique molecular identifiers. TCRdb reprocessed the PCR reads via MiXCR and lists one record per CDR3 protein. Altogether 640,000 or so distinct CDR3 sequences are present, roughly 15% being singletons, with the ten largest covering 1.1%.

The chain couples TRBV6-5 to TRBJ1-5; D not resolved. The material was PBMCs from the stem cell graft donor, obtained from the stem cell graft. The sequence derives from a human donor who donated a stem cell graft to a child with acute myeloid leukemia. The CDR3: CASSYTLTGNQPQHF. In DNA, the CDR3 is TGTGCCAGCAGTTACACCCTGACTGGCAATCAGCCCCAGCATTTT.